This T cell receptor beta chain derives from a study of human T cells and chemical hapten exposure. Notes on the study in general: TCRs at a frequency above 1 in 1000 stayed unchanged with DPC sensitization.

Notes on this clonotype: Its antigen remains unidentified.

The time point denotes: healthy volunteer bleed at 2 weeks. Whole blood that had not been fractionated was the source of extracted total RNA. In TCRdb, the RACE reads were re-called with MiXCR into one record per CDR3 protein. Of some 90,000 distinct CDR3 sequences in the sample, about 8.7% were seen once. The germline V and J ends were trimmed by 5 bases and 5 bases, with 15 bases remaining between them. The CDR3 runs 15 residues. Germline V gene data show CDR1 as SEHNR and CDR2 as FQNEAQ (reference sequence). Sequencing input: whole blood. The clonotype was recovered from a female donor in good health. Some clones in this sample may be carry-over from other donors' samples. This sequence joins TRBV7-9 and TRBJ1-4, with D possibly matching TRBD1 (6 bases). The CDR3 sequence: CASSITGTPNEKLFF. CDR3 sequence (DNA): TGTGCCAGCAGCATTACCGGGACACCAAATGAAAAACTGTTTTTT.